This TCR beta chain was captured in a study of cytomegalovirus exposure and HLA in healthy donors. Study-wide background: The platform used for the roughly 130 validation repertoires matched that of the 666 first-cohort repertoires, a later analysis reported.

Sequencing was performed with immunoSEQ multiplex PCR; in TCRdb, only in-frame clones are kept and a portion is missing. This table has roughly 50,000 clones, about 88% appearing once. General observations from the study: In the 95 to 150 validation repertoires, approximately 94% of cluster scores exceeded 0, per a later analysis. In vitro testing confirmed a few CMV-associated chains as specific for CMV antigens. Cytomegalovirus-associated TCR beta chains were listed, numbering under 200.

This clone has only one observation. Its antigen is unidentified. One junction end disagrees with the germline gene, perhaps due to a read error. CDR1 and CDR2 from the germline V gene are KGHSH and LQKENI. This CDR3 has 11 residues. The sequence came from a man younger than 35 in good health and CMV-seronegative. The chain has TRBV18 and TRBJ2-3; D remains unclear. The specimen was PBMCs. CDR3 amino acids: CASSNDDLTAF. CDR3 DNA: TGTGCCAGCTCAAACGACGATTTGACTGCTTTT. Full variable domain (rest looked up from reference TRBV18 and TRBJ2-3): NAGVMQNPRHLVRRRGQEARLRCSPMKGHSHVYWYRQLPEEGLKFMVYLQKENIIDESGMPKERFSAEFPKEGPSILRIQQVVRGDSAAYFCASSNDDLTAFGPGTRLTVL.